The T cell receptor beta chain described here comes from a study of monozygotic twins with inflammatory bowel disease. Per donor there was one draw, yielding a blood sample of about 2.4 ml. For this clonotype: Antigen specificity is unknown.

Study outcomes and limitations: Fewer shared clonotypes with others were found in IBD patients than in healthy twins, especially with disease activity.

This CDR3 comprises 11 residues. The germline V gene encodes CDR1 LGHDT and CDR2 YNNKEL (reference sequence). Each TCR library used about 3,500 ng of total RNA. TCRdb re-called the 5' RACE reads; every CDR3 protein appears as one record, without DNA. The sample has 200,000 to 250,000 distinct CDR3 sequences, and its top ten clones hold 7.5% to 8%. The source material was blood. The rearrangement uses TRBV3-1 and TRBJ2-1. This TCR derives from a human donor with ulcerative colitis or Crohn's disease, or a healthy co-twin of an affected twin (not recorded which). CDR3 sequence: CASSRSGFWFF.